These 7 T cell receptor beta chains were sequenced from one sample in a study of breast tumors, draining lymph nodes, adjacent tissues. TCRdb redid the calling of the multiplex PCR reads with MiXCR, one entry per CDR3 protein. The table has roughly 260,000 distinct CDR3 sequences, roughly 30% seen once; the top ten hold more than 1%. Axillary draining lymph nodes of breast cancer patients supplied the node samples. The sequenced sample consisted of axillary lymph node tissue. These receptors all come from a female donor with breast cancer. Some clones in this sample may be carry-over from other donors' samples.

The CDR3 DNA follows: TGCAGCAGTGACCCGGGACAGTCATACAATGAGCAGTTCTTC. Its translation: CSSDPGQSYNEQFF. The V call is TRBV29-1, the J call TRBJ2-1; 7 bases align to TRBD1. The CDR3 has 14 amino acids. The germline V gene has CDR1 SQVTM and CDR2 ANQGSEA. Trimming removed 8 bases from V and 4 bases from J; junction bases left unmatched: 11.

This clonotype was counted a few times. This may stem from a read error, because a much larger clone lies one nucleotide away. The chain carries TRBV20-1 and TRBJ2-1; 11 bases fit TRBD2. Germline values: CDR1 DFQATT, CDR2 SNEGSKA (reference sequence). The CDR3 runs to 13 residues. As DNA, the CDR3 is TGCAGTGCTGGGACTAGCGGCCACAATGCGCAGTTCTTC. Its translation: CSAGTSGHNAQFF.

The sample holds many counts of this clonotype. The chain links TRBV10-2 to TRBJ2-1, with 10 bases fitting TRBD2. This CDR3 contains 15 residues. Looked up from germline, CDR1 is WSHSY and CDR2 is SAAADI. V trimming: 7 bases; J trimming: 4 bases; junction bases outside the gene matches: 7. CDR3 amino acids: CASTQAGGPYNEQFF. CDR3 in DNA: TGCGCCAGCACCCAAGCGGGAGGGCCTTACAATGAGCAGTTCTTC.

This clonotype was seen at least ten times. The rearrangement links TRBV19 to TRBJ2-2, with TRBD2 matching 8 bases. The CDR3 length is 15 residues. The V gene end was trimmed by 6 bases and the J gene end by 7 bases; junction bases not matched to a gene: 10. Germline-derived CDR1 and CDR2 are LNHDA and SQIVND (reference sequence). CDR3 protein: CASSPTSGPGGELFF. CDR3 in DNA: TGTGCCAGTAGCCCCACTAGCGGCCCGGGCGGGGAGCTGTTTTTT.

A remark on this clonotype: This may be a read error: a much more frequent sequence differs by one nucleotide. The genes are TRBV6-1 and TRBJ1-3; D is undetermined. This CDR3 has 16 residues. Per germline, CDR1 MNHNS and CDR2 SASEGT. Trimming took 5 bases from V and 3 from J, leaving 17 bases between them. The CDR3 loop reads CASSYSLRGFGNTIYF. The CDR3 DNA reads TGTGCCAGCAGTTACTCCCTTCGGGGATTTGGAAACACCATATATTTT.

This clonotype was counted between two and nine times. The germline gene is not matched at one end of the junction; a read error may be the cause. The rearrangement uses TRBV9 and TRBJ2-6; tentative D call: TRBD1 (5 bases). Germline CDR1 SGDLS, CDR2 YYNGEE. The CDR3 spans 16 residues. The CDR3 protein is CASSVRYDSGANALTF. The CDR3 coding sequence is TGTGCCAGCAGCGTGAGGTATGACTCTGGGGCCAACGCCCTGACTTTC.

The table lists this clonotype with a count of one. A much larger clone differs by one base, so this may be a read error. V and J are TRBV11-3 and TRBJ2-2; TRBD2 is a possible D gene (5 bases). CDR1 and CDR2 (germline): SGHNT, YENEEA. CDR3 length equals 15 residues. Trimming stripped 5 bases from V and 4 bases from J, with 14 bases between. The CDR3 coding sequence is TGTGCCAGCAGCGCCGAGGGAGCAGCCACCGGGGAGCTGTTTTTT. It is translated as CASSAEGAATGELFF.